Below are 23 T cell receptor beta chains sequenced from a single sample in a study of CD8 T cells in ankylosing spondylitis. The study's findings and limits: What appeared characteristic of ankylosing spondylitis blood was a TCR beta motif of eight highly homologous variants.

Antigens for these TCRs are unknown. TCRdb analysed the 5' RACE reads with MiXCR anew, one entry per CDR3 protein. This repertoire shows 390,000 or so distinct CDR3 sequences, 20% to 25% found once; its top ten account for about a sixth. What was sequenced was blood, either unsorted or a sorted T cell fraction (not recorded which). Source of these receptors: a male donor with ankylosing spondylitis.

The table lists this clonotype with a few counts. At one of its ends the junction is not consistent with the germline gene, which may arise from a read error. As DNA, the CDR3 is TGTGCCAGCAGTGAATGGGAGGACCCCAGCACCGTCCTGGATTTT. Encoded protein: CASSEWEDPSTVLDF. The V and J genes are TRBV6-1 and TRBJ1-3; unclear D gene. CDR1 MNHNS and CDR2 SASEGT come from the germline V gene. There are 15 residues in the CDR3.

This clonotype was seen more than once but under ten times. Here the CDR3 reads CASSQDFGTARIYGYTF. CDR3 coding DNA: TGTGCCAGCAGCCAAGACTTCGGGACAGCCCGGATCTATGGCTACACCTTC. The chain couples TRBV4-2 to TRBJ1-2; 7 bases align to TRBD1. The CDR3 length is 17 residues. Looked up from germline, CDR1 is LGHNA and CDR2 is YNFKEQ. V lost 0 bases and J lost 4; bases outside the gene matches: 11.

The rearrangement joins TRBV27 to TRBJ2-1; 12 nucleotides line up with TRBD1. V shed 2 bases, J shed 6 bases, and the junction held 11 bases outside the gene matches. CDR1 is MNHEY, CDR2 SMNVEV, per germline (reference sequence). CDR3 length: 18 amino acids. DNA of the CDR3: TGTGCCAGCAGTTTAAGGGGGGACAGGGGGCTTTATCCCAATGAGCAGTTCTTC. Encoded protein: CASSLRGDRGLYPNEQFF.

This clonotype was observed a handful of times. The chain recombines TRBV28 with TRBJ2-1, with D perhaps TRBD2 (5 bases). The germline V gene has CDR1 MDHEN and CDR2 SYDVKM. The CDR3 is 12 residues long. Trimming took 5 bases from V and 7 from J, leaving 9 bases between them. The CDR3: CASSRTWNEQFF. CDR3 in DNA: TGTGCCAGCAGTAGGACTTGGAATGAGCAGTTCTTC. The whole variable domain, remainder taken from reference TRBV28 and TRBJ2-1, is DVKVTQSSRYLVKRTGEKVFLECVQDMDHENMFWYRQDPGLGLRLIYFSYDVKMKEKGDIPEGYSVSREKKERFSLILESASTNQTSMYLCASSRTWNEQFFGPGTRLTVL.

This CDR3 reads CASSPPGTGGDTQYF. The CDR3 bases are TGTGCCAGCAGCCCTCCCGGGACAGGAGGAGATACGCAGTATTTT. The genes are TRBV4-2 and TRBJ2-3; 8 bases fit TRBD1. V was clipped by 4 bases and J by 5 bases; unmatched bases: 8. The CDR3 totals 15 residues. In germline, CDR1 is LGHNA, CDR2 YNFKEQ.

J is TRBJ1-2 and V is TRBV28; D may be TRBD1 (5 bases). This CDR3 region has 14 residues. V was pared by 6 bases and J by 0 bases, with 11 bases between. From germline, CDR1 is MDHEN and CDR2 SYDVKM. In nucleotides, the CDR3 is TGTGCCAGCAGACCGACAGCTTCTAACTATGGCTACACCTTC. Its protein product is CASRPTASNYGYTF.

A few counts support this clonotype. The gene calls are TRBV10-3 and TRBJ2-4; D ambiguous. The ends were cut back, 4 bases at V and 1 base at J, with 11 bases in the middle. Germline V gene data show CDR1 as ENHRY and CDR2 as SYGVKD. The CDR3 sequence is 15 residues long. As DNA, the CDR3 is TGTGCCATCAGTGCGGGTGGTCGCGCCAAAAACATTCAGTACTTC. Translating gives CAISAGGRAKNIQYF.

Only one count was recorded for this clonotype. This chain uses TRBV4-1 with TRBJ1-3; TRBD1 might be the D (6 bases). The CDR3 runs to 18 residues. The germline CDR1 and CDR2 sequences are MGHRA and YSYEKL. The V gene lost 0 bases and the J gene lost 3 bases, with 18 bases spanning the gap. The CDR3, as DNA: TGCGCCAGCAGCCAAGACAGGTCCCCGGGGGCAATTGGAAACACCATATATTTT. It encodes CASSQDRSPGAIGNTIYF.

V and J are TRBV27 and TRBJ2-7, with TRBD2 identical over 10 bases. Germline V gene lookup returns CDR1 MNHEY and CDR2 SMNVEV (reference sequence). This CDR3 contains 16 residues. Losses at the gene ends were 1 base for V and 6 bases for J; bases not matched to a gene: 9. The CDR3 DNA reads TGTGCCAGCAGTTTATGGGGTCTAGCGGGAGTTAGCGAGCAGTACTTC. Protein sequence: CASSLWGLAGVSEQYF.

This clonotype was detected only a few times. The J gene is TRBJ2-1, the V gene TRBV5-1; D is possibly TRBD1 (5 bases). V was pared by 0 bases and J by 5 bases, with 12 bases between. There are 15 residues in the CDR3. The germline V gene encodes CDR1 SGHRS and CDR2 YFSETQ. The CDR3 DNA reads TGCGCCAGCAGCTTGGAGGGGCCGAGAAACAATGAGCAGTTCTTC. It translates to CASSLEGPRNNEQFF. Filled out from reference TRBV5-1 and TRBJ2-1, the complete variable domain reads KAGVTQTPRYLIKTRGQQVTLSCSPISGHRSVSWYQQTPGQGLQFLFEYFSETQRNKGNFPGRFSGRQFSNSRSEMNVSTLELGDSALYLCASSLEGPRNNEQFFGPGTRLTVL.

The chain links TRBV12-3 or TRBV12-4 to TRBJ2-1; 7 positions match TRBD2. The CDR3 runs 14 residues. Trimming cost V 6 bases and J 1 base; bases outside gene matches: 3. The CDR3 spells CASRPGRSYNEQFF. For the CDR3, the DNA is TGTGCCAGCAGACCCGGGAGGTCCTACAATGAGCAGTTCTTC.

This clonotype has only a few counts. The chain recombines TRBV5-1 with TRBJ2-1; D is ambiguous. The V end was cut by 0 bases, the J end by 8 bases, with 15 bases between. The V gene's germline CDR1 is SGHRS and CDR2 YFSETQ. The CDR3 is 15 residues long. This chain's CDR3 is CASSLEARTLDEQFF. As DNA, the CDR3 is TGCGCCAGCAGCTTGGAGGCTAGAACCTTGGATGAGCAGTTCTTC.

This clonotype was found a few times. This sequence joins TRBV14 and TRBJ2-7; TRBD2 agrees at 7 bases. Trimming removed 1 base from V and 3 bases from J; junction bases left unmatched: 3. CDR1 is SGHDN, CDR2 FVKESK, per germline. The CDR3 is 14 residues long. The CDR3 DNA reads as TGTGCCAGCAGCCAAGGGGACTACCACTACGAGCAGTACTTC. Translated, it gives CASSQGDYHYEQYF. Drawing the rest from reference TRBV14 and TRBJ2-7, the complete variable domain is EAGVTQFPSHSVIEKGQTVTLRCDPISGHDNLYWYRRVMGKEIKFLLHFVKESKQDESGMPNNRFLAERTGGTYSTLKVQPAELEDSGVYFCASSQGDYHYEQYFGPGTRLTVT.

This clonotype has only a few counts. The chain couples TRBV12-3 or TRBV12-4 to TRBJ1-6; D gene ambiguous. V lost 2 bases to trimming and J lost 7 bases, with 6 bases between them. The CDR3 extends over 13 amino acids. CDR3 protein: CASSLTGNSPLHF. CDR3 DNA: TGTGCCAGCAGTTTAACTGGGAATTCACCCCTCCACTTT.

J is TRBJ2-5 and V is TRBV3-1; 15 nucleotides line up with TRBD2. CDR3 size: 14 residues. The V gene end was trimmed by 5 bases and the J gene end by 7 bases; junction bases not matched to a gene: 2. Per germline, CDR1 LGHDT and CDR2 YNNKEL (reference sequence). The CDR3 sequence is CASSAGLAGGTQYF. CDR3 bases: TGTGCCAGCAGCGCGGGACTAGCGGGAGGGACCCAGTACTTC.

Ten or more counts support this clonotype. CDR3 protein: CSTAGIAGVFGEQFF. The CDR3 region has the DNA TGCAGCACCGCGGGGATAGCGGGAGTGTTCGGGGAGCAGTTCTTC. The rearrangement uses TRBV29-1 and TRBJ2-1, with TRBD2 identical over 9 bases. J was trimmed by 10 bases and V by 8 bases; bases with no gene match: 18. Germline V CDR1 and CDR2: SQVTM, ANQGSEA. The CDR3 consists of 15 residues.

CDR3 DNA: TGCAGCGTTGAAGGGCAGTATGGTTACGAGCAGTACTTC. This encodes CSVEGQYGYEQYF. J is TRBJ2-7 and V is TRBV29-1; D ambiguous. The CDR3 has 13 amino acids. Germline CDR1 is SQVTM and CDR2 is ANQGSEA. Trimming shortened V by 1 base and J by 4 bases, and 11 bases separated the two germline ends.

This rearrangement joins TRBV19 to TRBJ2-7; TRBD2 aligns across 8 bases. Per germline, CDR1 LNHDA and CDR2 SQIVND (reference sequence). Trimming took 4 bases from V and 5 from J; bases not matched to a gene: 16. The length of the CDR3 is 17 residues. CDR3 sequence (DNA): TGTGCCAGTAGTAGACGGGAGGGCCCATCGACCGTCAACGAGCAGTACTTC. Residues: CASSRREGPSTVNEQYF.

The chain couples TRBV5-1 to TRBJ1-6; 7 bases are shared with TRBD1. Germline assignment: CDR1 SGHRS and CDR2 YFSETQ. This CDR3 is built from 15 residues. The junction had 4 bases not matched to a gene; V was cut back by 0 bases and J by 7 bases. In DNA form, the CDR3 reads TGCGCCAGCAGCTTGGAGACAGGGCAGAATTCACCCCTCCACTTT. Protein product: CASSLETGQNSPLHF. Using reference TRBV5-1 and TRBJ1-6 for the parts outside the CDR3, the full variable domain is KAGVTQTPRYLIKTRGQQVTLSCSPISGHRSVSWYQQTPGQGLQFLFEYFSETQRNKGNFPGRFSGRQFSNSRSEMNVSTLELGDSALYLCASSLETGQNSPLHFGNGTRLTVT.

This clonotype came up a few times. The V call is TRBV29-1, the J call TRBJ1-1; 8 positions match TRBD1. The CDR3 extends over 14 amino acids. Germline V CDR1 and CDR2: SQVTM, ANQGSEA. V was clipped by 7 bases and J by 1 base; unmatched bases: 8. The CDR3 sequence is CSAKTGEGNTEAFF. The CDR3 DNA sequence: TGCAGCGCCAAGACAGGGGAGGGGAACACTGAAGCTTTCTTT.

This clonotype was counted a few times. The chain couples TRBV9 to TRBJ2-3; tentative D call: TRBD1 (5 bases). V was cut by 4 bases and J by 2 bases, with 17 bases left in between. The germline V gene has CDR1 SGDLS and CDR2 YYNGEE. This CDR3 is 16 amino acids long. CDR3 amino acids: CASSSYQGSLTDTQYF. CDR3 sequence (DNA): TGTGCCAGCAGCTCCTACCAGGGTTCCCTCACAGATACGCAGTATTTT.

V and J are TRBV3-1 and TRBJ2-7, with a possible D match to TRBD2 (5 bases). The CDR3 runs to 15 residues. With 0 bases removed from V and 4 bases from J, the gap between germline ends came to 13 bases. In germline, CDR1 is LGHDT, CDR2 YNNKEL (reference sequence). CDR3 sequence reads: CASSQDGGLPYEQYF. The CDR3 DNA follows: TGTGCCAGCAGCCAAGATGGAGGACTGCCATACGAGCAGTACTTC.

This clonotype was observed a handful of times. The chain is built from TRBV12-3 or TRBV12-4 and TRBJ1-1, with D hard to call. With 1 base removed from V and 3 bases from J, the gap between germline ends came to 9 bases. The CDR3 is 14 amino acids. In DNA form, the CDR3 reads TGTGCCAGCAGTTTAGGCTCTGGGGACACTGAAGCTTTCTTT. This translates into CASSLGSGDTEAFF.